This TCR beta chain derives from a study of T cell responses to AZD1222 COVID-19 vaccine. There are 15 residues in the CDR3. CDR1 is LNHDA and CDR2 is SQIVND in the germline V gene (reference sequence). V lost 3 bases, J lost 2 bases, and 11 bases lay in between. The repertoire was sequenced with immunoSEQ multiplex PCR; TCRdb's copy has only in-frame clones and lacks some. Of 150,000 to 190,000 clones in the sample, 90% were seen once. With regard to this clone: What it binds is not known.

Study-level findings and limits: Females made up more of the donors, who were largely white British, and clonal diversity may have come out too low.

This chain connects TRBV19 to TRBJ1-5; D gene ambiguous. The sequence was collected from an adult in good health. Material: peripheral blood, obtained on day 0 of AZD1222 vaccination. In nucleotides, the CDR3 is TGTGCCAGTAGTATCGTAGACTTTGGCAATCAGCCCCAGCATTTT. This codes for CASSIVDFGNQPQHF.